The sequence of this T cell receptor beta chain was determined in a study of T-cell reconstitution after alpha-beta-depleted transplantation in children (dated by TCRdb to 2016 to 2017). Broadly, across the study: T-cell immune reconstitution after TCRalphabeta/CD19-depleted allogeneic hematopoietic cell transplantation in children was quantitatively tracked in the study by means of TCR repertoire profiling.

This clonotype was counted many times. There is no known antigen for this receptor. No much larger clone exists at a distance of one base, and base qualities are not known. The intended sense of this specimen's treatment or condition label: allogeneic hematopoietic cell transplantation with graft depleted of TCRalphabeta T cells and CD19 B cells. TCRalphabeta/CD19-depleted allogeneic hematopoietic cell grafts were given to the transplant recipients, all of whom were children. Library construction relied on PCR. Sequencing took place on an Illumina HiSeq 2500. To normalize quantification of the TCRbeta repertoire, the TCR libraries were built with molecular barcoding that relied on unique molecular identifiers. TCRdb reprocessed the public reads (quality trimming at Q25 with fastp, clone calling with MiXCR) and kept in-frame beta chains. For every CDR3 protein sequence, its rows merge into one entry that carries the most common genes and DNA. For this sample there are about 110,000 distinct CDR3 sequences; roughly 6.1% appear just once. Around 23% of the sample rests with the top ten.

V gives up 1 base and J gives up 3 bases, and the segment between their germline ends measures 14 bases. Reading the germline V gene gives CDR1 KGHDR and CDR2 SFDVKD. The CDR3 sequence holds 17 residues, the cysteine and phenylalanine included. Left in the record is the CDR3 DNA by itself, 51 bases read in frame from the first base. Overall study results and their limits: Over the following months the frequencies of hyperexpanded clones went down, and after one year T-cell counts and TCRbeta diversity were mostly credited to newly produced T cells. Apparently early alphabetaT-cell count recovery about two months after transplant reportedly relied on only several hundred rapidly expanded clones derived from non-depleted graft cells. The high TCRbeta diversity at day 60 in some patients was ascribed to recipient T cells and intrathymic progenitors that had survived conditioning.

The source material was PBMCs, mostly from graft donor cells, sampled 360 days after TCRalphabeta/CD19-depleted stem cell transplant. In this chain, TRBV24-1 is recombined with TRBJ2-2, with TRBD1 tentatively as D gene (7 bases match). This receptor was obtained from a male patient between 2 and 10 years old who had a stem cell transplant for acute lymphoblastic leukemia, so the T cells may come from the graft donor. The CDR3 protein: CATSDFLPGGYTGELFF. The nucleotides read TGTGCCACCAGTGATTTTCTCCCAGGGGGGTACACCGGGGAGCTGTTTTTT.